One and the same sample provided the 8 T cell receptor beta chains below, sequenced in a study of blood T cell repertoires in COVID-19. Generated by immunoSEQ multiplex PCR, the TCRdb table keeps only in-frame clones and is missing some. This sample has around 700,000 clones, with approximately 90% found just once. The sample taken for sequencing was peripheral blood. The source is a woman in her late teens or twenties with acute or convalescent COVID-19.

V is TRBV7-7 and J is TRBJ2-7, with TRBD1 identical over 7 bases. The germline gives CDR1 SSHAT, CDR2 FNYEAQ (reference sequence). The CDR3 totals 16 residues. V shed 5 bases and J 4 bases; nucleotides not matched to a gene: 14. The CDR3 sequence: CASSPYEGAPPYEQYF. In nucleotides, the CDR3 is TGTGCCAGCAGCCCTTATGAGGGGGCGCCGCCTTACGAGCAGTACTTC.

The CDR3 sequence: CASSMRRGLAFNYGYTF. CDR3 in DNA: TGTGCCAGTAGTATGAGGAGGGGGCTCGCGTTTAACTATGGCTACACCTTC. The chain joins TRBV19 to TRBJ1-2, with 7 bases that match TRBD1. The CDR3 length is 17 residues. J was trimmed by 1 base and V by 3 bases; bases with no gene match: 11. Germline V gives CDR1 LNHDA, CDR2 SQIVND (reference sequence).

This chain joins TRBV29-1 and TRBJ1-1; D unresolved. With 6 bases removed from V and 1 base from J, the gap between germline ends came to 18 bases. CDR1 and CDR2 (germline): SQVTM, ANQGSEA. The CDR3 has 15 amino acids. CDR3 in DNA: TGCAGCGTCCTCGCGCCGGAGGTGGGGAACACTGAAGCTTTCTTT. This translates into CSVLAPEVGNTEAFF.

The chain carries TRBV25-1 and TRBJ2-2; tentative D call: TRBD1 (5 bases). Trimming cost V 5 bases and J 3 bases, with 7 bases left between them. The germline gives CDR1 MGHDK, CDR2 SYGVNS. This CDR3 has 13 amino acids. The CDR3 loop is CASSRGYTGELFF. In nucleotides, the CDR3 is TGTGCCAGCAGTAGGGGTTACACCGGGGAGCTGTTTTTT.

In nucleotides, the CDR3 is TGTGCCAGCAGCTTAATTCCGGGGATGGGCTACGAGCAGTACTTC. It is translated as CASSLIPGMGYEQYF. This chain connects TRBV7-2 to TRBJ2-7; the D gene is possibly TRBD2 (5 bases). CDR3 length equals 15 residues. The germline CDR1 and CDR2 sequences are SGHTA and FQGNSA. With 2 bases removed from V and 3 bases from J, the gap between germline ends came to 14 bases.

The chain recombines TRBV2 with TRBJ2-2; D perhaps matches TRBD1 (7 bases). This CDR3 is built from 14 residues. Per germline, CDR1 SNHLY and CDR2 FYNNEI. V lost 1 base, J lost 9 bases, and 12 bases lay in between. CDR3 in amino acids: CASSEGRGRRELFF. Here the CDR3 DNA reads TGTGCCAGCAGTGAAGGGAGGGGGCGGAGGGAGCTGTTTTTT.

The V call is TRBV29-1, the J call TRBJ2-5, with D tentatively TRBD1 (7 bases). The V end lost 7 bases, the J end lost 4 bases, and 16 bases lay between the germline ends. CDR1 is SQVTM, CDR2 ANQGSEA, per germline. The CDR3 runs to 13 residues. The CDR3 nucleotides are TGCAGCGCCCAGGGGGGAGGCCGAGAGACCCAGTACTTC. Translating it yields CSAQGGGRETQYF.

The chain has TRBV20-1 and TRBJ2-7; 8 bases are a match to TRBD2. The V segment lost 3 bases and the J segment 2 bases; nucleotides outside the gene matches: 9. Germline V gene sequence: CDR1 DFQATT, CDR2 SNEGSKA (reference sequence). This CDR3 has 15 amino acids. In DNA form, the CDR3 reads TGCAGTGCTAGTCGGCCGCGGGGGGAAGCCTACGAGCAGTACTTC. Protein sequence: CSASRPRGEAYEQYF.